A selection of T cell receptor beta chains follows, all from one sample in a study of blood T cell repertoires in COVID-19. Produced via immunoSEQ multiplex PCR; TCRdb's table is partial and in-frame only. The data show approximately 300,000 clones, 89% seen once. Sequenced input: peripheral blood. The receptors originated from a young woman with COVID-19, enrolled during active disease. The CDR3 runs from the conserved cysteine through the conserved F or W.

j_call v_call cdr3_aa
TRBJ2-2 TRBV7-9 CASSSPGGQGAITGELFF
TRBJ1-2 TRBV2 CASRGQGGTSNYGYTF
TRBJ1-3 TRBV29-1 CSVLSLGQRNTIYF
TRBJ1-6 TRBV6-5 CASTIDRRNSPLHF
TRBJ2-7 TRBV5-6 CASSPTTIEQYF
TRBJ1-3 TRBV5-4 CASSFGSGNTIYF
TRBJ1-6 TRBV27 CASSLSQGARSPLHF
TRBJ2-1 TRBV5-1 CASSLLPPAGRGPRDEQFF
TRBJ1-5 TRBV4-1 CASSRSWTGNQPQHF
TRBJ1-5 TRBV6-1 CASSEDIQPQHF
TRBJ2-5 TRBV7-8 CASSFRETQETQYF
TRBJ1-4 TRBV3-1/TRBV3-2 CASSLDTGGTNEKLFF
TRBJ1-6 TRBV19 CASSRGADSYNSPLHF
TRBJ2-1 TRBV19 CASSITGTDSYNEQFF